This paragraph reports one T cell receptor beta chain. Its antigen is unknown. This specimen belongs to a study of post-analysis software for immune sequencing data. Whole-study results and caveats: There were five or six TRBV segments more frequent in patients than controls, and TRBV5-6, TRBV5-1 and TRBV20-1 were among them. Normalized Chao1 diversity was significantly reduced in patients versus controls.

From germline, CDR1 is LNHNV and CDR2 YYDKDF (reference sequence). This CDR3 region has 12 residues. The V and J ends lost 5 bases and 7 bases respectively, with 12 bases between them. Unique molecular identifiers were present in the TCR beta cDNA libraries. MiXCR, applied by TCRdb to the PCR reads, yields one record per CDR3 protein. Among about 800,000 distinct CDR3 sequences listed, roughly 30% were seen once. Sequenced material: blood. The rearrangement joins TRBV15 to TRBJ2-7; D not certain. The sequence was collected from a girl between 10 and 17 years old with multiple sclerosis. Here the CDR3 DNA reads TGTGCCACCAGCGGGATGTACAATGAGCAGTACTTC. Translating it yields CATSGMYNEQYF.